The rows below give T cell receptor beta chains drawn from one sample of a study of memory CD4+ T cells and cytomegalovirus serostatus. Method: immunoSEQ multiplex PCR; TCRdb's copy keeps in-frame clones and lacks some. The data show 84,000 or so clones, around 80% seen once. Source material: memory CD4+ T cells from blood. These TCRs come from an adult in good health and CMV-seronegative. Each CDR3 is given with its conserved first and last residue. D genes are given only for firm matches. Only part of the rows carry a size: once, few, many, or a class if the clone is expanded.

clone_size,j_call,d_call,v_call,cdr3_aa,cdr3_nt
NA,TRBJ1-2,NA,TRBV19,CASTVEGVYGYTF,TGTGCCAGTACCGTCGAGGGGGTCTATGGCTACACCTTC
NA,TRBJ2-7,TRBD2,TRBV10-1,CASSGGQGGTYEQYF,TGCGCCAGCAGTGGCGGGCAGGGAGGGACCTACGAGCAGTACTTC
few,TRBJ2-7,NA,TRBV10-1,CASSRLGSEQYF,TGCGCCAGCAGTAGACTCGGGTCCGAGCAGTACTTC
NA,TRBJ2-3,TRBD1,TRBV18,CASSPMTGASTDTQYF,TGTGCCAGCTCACCCATGACAGGGGCGAGCACAGATACGCAGTATTTT
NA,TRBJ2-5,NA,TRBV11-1,CASTLDLGRETQYF,TGTGCCAGCACCCTAGACCTGGGACGAGAGACCCAGTACTTC
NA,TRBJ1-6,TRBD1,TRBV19,CASRDSYNSPLHF,TGTGCCAGCCGGGACAGTTATAATTCACCCCTCCACTTT
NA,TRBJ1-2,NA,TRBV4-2,CASSQGTNYGYTF,TGTGCCAGCAGCCAAGGGACTAACTATGGCTACACCTTC
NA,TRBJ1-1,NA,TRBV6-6,CASSYGRLNTEAFF,TGTGCCAGCAGTTATGGGCGGTTGAACACTGAAGCTTTCTTT
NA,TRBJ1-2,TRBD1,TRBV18,CASSLTGALVYGYTF,TGTGCCAGCTCACTGACAGGGGCCCTCGTCTATGGCTACACCTTC
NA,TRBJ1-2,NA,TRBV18,CASSPSGLMGGYTF,TGTGCCAGCTCACCCTCGGGCCTAATGGGTGGCTACACCTTC
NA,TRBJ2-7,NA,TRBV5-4,CASSLDWGSGEQYF,TGTGCCAGCAGCTTGGACTGGGGCTCGGGGGAGCAGTACTTC
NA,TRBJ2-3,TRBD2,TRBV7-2,CASSRGTTRSTQYF,TGTGCCAGCAGCCGTGGGACTACCCGATCCACGCAGTATTTT
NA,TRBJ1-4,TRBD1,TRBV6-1,CASVTGATTNEKLFF,TGTGCCAGCGTGACAGGGGCTACAACTAATGAAAAACTGTTTTTT
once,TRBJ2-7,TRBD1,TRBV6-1,CASTKGDSGFKQYF,TGTGCCAGCACCAAGGGGGACAGTGGGTTTAAGCAGTACTTC
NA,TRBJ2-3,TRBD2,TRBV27,CASSSGTSGGTDTQYF,TGTGCCAGCAGTTCCGGGACTAGCGGGGGCACAGATACGCAGTATTTT
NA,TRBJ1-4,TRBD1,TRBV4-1,CASSKDRVGEKLFF,TGCGCCAGCAGCAAAGACAGGGTGGGGGAAAAACTGTTTTTT
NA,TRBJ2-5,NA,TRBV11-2,CASSLVQGWQGETQYF,TGTGCCAGCAGCTTAGTTCAAGGCTGGCAGGGAGAGACCCAGTACTTC
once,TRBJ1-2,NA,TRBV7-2,CASIITPEGYGYTF,TGTGCCAGCATAATCACTCCTGAGGGGTATGGCTACACCTTC
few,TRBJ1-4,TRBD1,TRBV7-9,CASSHRGLGEKLFF,TGTGCCAGCAGCCACAGGGGGCTAGGGGAAAAACTGTTTTTT
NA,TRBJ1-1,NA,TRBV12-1,CAIPEAFF,TGTGCCATCCCTGAAGCTTTCTTT
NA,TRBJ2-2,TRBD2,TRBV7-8,CASSTSGTGELFF,TGTGCCAGCAGCACTAGCGGAACCGGGGAGCTGTTTTTT
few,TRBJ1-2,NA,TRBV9,CASSVEGGWGSGYTF,TGTGCCAGCAGCGTAGAGGGGGGATGGGGGAGTGGCTACACCTTC
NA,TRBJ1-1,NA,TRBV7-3,CASSDLRMWGVNTEAFF,TGTGCCAGCAGCGATCTTAGGATGTGGGGAGTGAACACTGAAGCTTTCTTT